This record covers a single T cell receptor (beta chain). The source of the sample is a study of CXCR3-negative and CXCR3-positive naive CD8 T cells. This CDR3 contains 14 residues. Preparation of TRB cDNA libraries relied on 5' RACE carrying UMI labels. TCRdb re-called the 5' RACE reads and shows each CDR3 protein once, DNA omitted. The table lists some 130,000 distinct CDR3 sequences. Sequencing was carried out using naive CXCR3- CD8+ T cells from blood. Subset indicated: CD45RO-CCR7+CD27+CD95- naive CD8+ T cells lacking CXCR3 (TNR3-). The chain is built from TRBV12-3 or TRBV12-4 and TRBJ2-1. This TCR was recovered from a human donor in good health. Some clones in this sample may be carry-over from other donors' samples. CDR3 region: CASSFRGSYNEQFF.